The next 2 T cell receptor beta chains were all read from a single sample in a study of blood T cell repertoires in COVID-19. Method: immunoSEQ multiplex PCR; TCRdb's copy keeps in-frame clones and lacks some. The table records about 300,000 clones, 91% of them present only once. Material for sequencing was peripheral blood. These receptors were obtained from a woman between 25 and 40 years old with COVID-19, enrolled during active disease.

The chain uses TRBV7-2 and TRBJ1-2; D remains ambiguous. V was shortened by 5 bases and J by 4 bases, with 14 bases between the two germline ends. CDR3 length: 14 amino acids. Germline V CDR1 and CDR2: SGHTA, FQGNSA. CDR3 bases: TGTGCCAGCAGCCAGCCCGGCGGCCTCTATGGCTACACCTTC. Translating it yields CASSQPGGLYGYTF.

This chain links TRBV19 with TRBJ1-6; 8 bases are a match to TRBD1. CDR1 and CDR2 (germline): LNHDA, SQIVND (reference sequence). The V segment lost 6 bases and the J segment 9 bases; nucleotides outside the gene matches: 4. CDR3 size: 13 residues. The DNA of the CDR3 is TGTGCCAGTAGAGGACAGGGCTCTTCACCCCTCCACTTT. This gives the protein CASRGQGSSPLHF. The full variable domain, its missing parts supplied by reference TRBV19 and TRBJ1-6, is DGGITQSPKYLFRKEGQNVTLSCEQNLNHDAMYWYRQDPGQGLRLIYYSQIVNDFQKGDIAEGYSVSREKKESFPLTVTSAQKNPTAFYLCASRGQGSSPLHFGNGTRLTVT.